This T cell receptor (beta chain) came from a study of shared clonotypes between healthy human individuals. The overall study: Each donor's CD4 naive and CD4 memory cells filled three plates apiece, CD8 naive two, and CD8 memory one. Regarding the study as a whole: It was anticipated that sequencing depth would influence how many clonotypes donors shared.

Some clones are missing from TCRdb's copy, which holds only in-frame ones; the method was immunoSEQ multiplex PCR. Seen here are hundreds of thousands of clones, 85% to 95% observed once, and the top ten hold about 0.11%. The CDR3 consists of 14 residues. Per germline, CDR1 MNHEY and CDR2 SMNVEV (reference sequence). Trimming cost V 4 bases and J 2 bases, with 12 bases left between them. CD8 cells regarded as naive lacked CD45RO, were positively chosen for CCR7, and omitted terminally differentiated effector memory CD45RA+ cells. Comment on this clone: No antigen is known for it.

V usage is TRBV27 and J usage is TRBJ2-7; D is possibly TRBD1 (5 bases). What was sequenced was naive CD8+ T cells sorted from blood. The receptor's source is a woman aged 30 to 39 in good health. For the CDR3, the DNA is TGTGCCAGCAGTTCAGCCCGACAGACCTACGAGCAGTACTTC. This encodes CASSSARQTYEQYF.